Presented here are 2 T cell receptor beta chains from one specimen sequenced in a study of T-cell reconstitution after alpha-beta-depleted transplantation in children. TCRbeta library construction was performed incorporating unique molecular identifiers. TCRdb independently ran MiXCR on the PCR reads; one entry per CDR3 protein. Here the sample spans some 200,000 distinct CDR3 sequences, about 11% being singletons. Specimen: PBMCs, collected before TCRalphabeta/CD19-depleted stem cell transplant. These receptors were taken from a child less than two years old with acute myeloid leukemia, due to receive a stem cell transplant.

The sample holds many counts of this clonotype. V and J are TRBV9 and TRBJ2-7; no definite D call. This CDR3 has 12 amino acids. Germline lookup yields CDR1 SGDLS and CDR2 YYNGEE. With 3 bases removed from V and 1 base from J, the gap between germline ends came to 5 bases. The CDR3 reads CASSGDSYEQYF. The DNA for the CDR3 is TGTGCCAGCAGCGGCGATTCCTACGAGCAGTACTTC.

In its sample, this clonotype was seen a few times. V is TRBV3-1 and J is TRBJ2-1, with D hard to call. The CDR3 is 14 amino acids. Germline values: CDR1 LGHDT, CDR2 YNNKEL (reference sequence). V was pared by 4 bases and J by 7 bases, with 14 bases between. This chain's CDR3 is CASSPGSGANEQFF. CDR3 bases: TGTGCCAGCAGCCCTGGTTCCGGTGCGAATGAGCAGTTCTTC.